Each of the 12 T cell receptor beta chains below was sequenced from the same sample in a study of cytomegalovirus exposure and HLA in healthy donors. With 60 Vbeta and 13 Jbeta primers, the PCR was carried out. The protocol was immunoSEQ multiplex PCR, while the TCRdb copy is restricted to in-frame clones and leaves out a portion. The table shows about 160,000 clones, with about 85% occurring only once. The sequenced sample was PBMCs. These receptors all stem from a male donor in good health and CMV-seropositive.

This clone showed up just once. As DNA, the CDR3 is TGTGCCAGCAGCTTAGAAGTTACGGGAGGCTCCTATAATTCACCCCTCCACTTT. This encodes CASSLEVTGGSYNSPLHF. The V gene is TRBV7-6, the J gene TRBJ1-6; D remains unclear. V was shortened by 1 base and J by 0 bases, with 13 bases between the two germline ends. The CDR3 spans 18 residues. Germline CDR1 is SGHVS and CDR2 is FNYEAQ. Together with reference TRBV7-6 and TRBJ1-6, the CDR3 gives the full variable domain: GAGVSQSPRYKVTKRGQDVALRCDPISGHVSLYWYRQALGQGPEFLTYFNYEAQQDKSGLPNDRFSAERPEGSISTLTIQRTEQRDSAMYRCASSLEVTGGSYNSPLHFGNGTRLTVT.

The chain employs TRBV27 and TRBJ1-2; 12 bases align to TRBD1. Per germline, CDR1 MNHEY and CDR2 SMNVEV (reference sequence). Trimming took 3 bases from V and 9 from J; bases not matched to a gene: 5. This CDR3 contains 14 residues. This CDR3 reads CASSLGQGALSYTF. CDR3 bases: TGTGCCAGCAGTTTGGGACAGGGGGCTCTGAGCTACACCTTC.

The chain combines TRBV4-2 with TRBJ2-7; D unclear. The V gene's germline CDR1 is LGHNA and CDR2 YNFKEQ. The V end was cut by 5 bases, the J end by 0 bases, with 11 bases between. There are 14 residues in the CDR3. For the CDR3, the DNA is TGTGCCAGCAGCTTCTCTTGGAGCTCCTACGAGCAGTACTTC. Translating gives CASSFSWSSYEQYF.

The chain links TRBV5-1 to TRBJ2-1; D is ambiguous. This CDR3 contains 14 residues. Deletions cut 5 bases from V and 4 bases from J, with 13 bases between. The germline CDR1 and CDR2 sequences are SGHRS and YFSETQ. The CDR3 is CASSAESLYNEQFF. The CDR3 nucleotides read TGCGCCAGCAGTGCTGAGTCGTTATACAATGAGCAGTTCTTC.

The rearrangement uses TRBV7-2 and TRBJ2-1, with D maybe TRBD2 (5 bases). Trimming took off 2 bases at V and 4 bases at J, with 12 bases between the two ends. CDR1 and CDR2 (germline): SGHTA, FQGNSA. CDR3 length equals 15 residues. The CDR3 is CASSLRLAVYNEQFF. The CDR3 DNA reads TGTGCCAGCAGCTTACGCCTAGCAGTTTACAATGAGCAGTTCTTC.

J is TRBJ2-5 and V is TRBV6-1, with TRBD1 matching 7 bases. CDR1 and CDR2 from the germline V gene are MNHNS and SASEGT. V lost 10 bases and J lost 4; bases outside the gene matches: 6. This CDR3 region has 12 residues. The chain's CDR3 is CAILSGGETQYF. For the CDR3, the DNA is TGTGCCATCCTTTCAGGGGGAGAGACCCAGTACTTC.

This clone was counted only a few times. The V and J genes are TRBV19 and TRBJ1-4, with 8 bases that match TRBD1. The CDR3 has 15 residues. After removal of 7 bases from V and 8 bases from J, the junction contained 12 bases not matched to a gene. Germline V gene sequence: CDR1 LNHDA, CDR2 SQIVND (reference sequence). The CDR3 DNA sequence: TGTGCCAGTATCAACTCCGGACAGGGTACCGAAAAACTGTTTTTT. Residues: CASINSGQGTEKLFF.

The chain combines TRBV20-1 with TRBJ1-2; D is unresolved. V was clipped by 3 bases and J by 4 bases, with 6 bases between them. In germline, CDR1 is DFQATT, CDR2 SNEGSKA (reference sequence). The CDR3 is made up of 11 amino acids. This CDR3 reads CSARGVYGYTF. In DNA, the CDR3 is TGCAGTGCTAGGGGCGTCTATGGCTACACCTTC.

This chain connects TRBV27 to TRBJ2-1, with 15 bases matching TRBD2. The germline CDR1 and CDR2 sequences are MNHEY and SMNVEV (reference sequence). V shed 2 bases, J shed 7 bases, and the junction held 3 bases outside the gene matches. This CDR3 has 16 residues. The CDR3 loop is CASSLNGLAGGNEQFF. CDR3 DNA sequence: TGTGCCAGCAGTTTAAATGGACTAGCGGGAGGGAATGAGCAGTTCTTC.

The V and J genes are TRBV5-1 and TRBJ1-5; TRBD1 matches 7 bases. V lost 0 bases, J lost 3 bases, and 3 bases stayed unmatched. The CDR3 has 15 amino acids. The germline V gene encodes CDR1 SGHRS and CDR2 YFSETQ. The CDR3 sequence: CASSLEGQNNQPQHF. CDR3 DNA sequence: TGCGCCAGCAGCTTGGAGGGACAGAACAATCAGCCCCAGCATTTT. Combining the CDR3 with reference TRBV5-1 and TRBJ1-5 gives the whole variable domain KAGVTQTPRYLIKTRGQQVTLSCSPISGHRSVSWYQQTPGQGLQFLFEYFSETQRNKGNFPGRFSGRQFSNSRSEMNVSTLELGDSALYLCASSLEGQNNQPQHFGDGTRLSIL.

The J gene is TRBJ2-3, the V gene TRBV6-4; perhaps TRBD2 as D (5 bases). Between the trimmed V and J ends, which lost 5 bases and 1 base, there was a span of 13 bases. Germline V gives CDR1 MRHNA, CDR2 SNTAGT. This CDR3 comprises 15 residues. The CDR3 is CASSSGGGGTDTQYF. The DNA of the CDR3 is TGTGCCAGCAGTTCAGGAGGCGGAGGCACAGATACGCAGTATTTT.

CDR3 sequence reads: CATSFPRGGHTCSTNEKLFF. CDR3 sequence (DNA): TGTGCCACCAGCTTCCCGCGGGGGGGCCACACTTGCTCAACTAATGAAAAACTGTTTTTT. The chain combines TRBV15 with TRBJ1-4, with D possibly being TRBD1 (6 bases). This CDR3 has 20 amino acids. Trimming removed 5 bases from V and 0 bases from J, with 25 bases in between. Germline loops: CDR1 LNHNV, CDR2 YYDKDF (reference sequence).